This T cell receptor beta chain emerged from a study of blood T cell repertoires in COVID-19. Background on the study: The United States, Italy and Spain were the sources of the acute and convalescent COVID-19 samples. T cells, B-cell-depleted T cells, or PBMCs supplied cDNA or gDNA.

Methods used by the authors: For nucleated cells, counts were estimated from reference gene primer amplification. Sequenced by immunoSEQ multiplex PCR; TCRdb stores in-frame clones only, minus some. V, J and clone size are those of that table, while D and trimming were read from the DNA. The sample carries 110,000 or so clones, about 85% recorded once. Sequencing was performed on peripheral blood. The receptor was derived from a man in his fifties with acute or convalescent COVID-19.

CDR3 in DNA: TGTGCCAGCACTGGGTGGACAAGCGAAAAACTGTTTTTT. Translating gives CASTGWTSEKLFF. The V gene is TRBV28, the J gene TRBJ1-4, with D perhaps matching TRBD1 (5 bases). CDR1 is MDHEN and CDR2 is SYDVKM in the germline V gene. This CDR3 comprises 13 residues. V dropped 7 bases and J dropped 8 bases, with 14 bases sitting between them.